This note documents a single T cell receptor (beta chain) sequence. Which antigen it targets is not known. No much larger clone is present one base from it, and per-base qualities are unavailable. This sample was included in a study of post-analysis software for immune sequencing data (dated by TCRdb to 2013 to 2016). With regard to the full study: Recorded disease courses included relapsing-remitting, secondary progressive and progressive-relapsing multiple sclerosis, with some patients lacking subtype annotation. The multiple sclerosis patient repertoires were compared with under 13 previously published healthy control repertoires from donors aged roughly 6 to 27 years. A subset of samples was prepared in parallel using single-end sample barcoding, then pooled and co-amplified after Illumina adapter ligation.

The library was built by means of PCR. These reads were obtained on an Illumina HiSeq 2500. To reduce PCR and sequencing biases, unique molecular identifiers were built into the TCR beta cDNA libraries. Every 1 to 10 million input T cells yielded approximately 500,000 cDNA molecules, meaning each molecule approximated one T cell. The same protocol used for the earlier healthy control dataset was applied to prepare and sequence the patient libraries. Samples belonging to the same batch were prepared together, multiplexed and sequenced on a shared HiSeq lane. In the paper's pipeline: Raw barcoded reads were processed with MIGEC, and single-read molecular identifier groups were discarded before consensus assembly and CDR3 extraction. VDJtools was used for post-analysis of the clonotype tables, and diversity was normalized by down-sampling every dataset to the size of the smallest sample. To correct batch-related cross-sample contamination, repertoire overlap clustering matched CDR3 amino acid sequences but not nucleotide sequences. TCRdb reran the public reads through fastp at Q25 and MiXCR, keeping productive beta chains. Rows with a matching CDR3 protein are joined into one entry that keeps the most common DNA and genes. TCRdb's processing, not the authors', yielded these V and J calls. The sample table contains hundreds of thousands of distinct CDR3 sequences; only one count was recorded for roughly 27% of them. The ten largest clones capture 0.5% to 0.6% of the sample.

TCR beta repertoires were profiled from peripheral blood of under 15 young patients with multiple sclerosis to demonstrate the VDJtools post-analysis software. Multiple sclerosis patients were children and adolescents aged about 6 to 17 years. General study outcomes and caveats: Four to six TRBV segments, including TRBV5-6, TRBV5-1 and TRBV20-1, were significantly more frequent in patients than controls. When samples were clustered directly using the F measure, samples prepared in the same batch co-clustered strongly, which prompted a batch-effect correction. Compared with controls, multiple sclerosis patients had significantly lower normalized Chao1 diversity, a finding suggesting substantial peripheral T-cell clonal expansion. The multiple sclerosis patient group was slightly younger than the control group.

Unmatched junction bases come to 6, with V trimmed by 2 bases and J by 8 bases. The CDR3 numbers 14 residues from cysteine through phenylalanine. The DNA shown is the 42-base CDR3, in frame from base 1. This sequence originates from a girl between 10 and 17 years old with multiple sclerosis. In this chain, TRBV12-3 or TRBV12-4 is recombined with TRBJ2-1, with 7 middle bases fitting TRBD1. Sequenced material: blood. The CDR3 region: CASSLSGQAYEQFF. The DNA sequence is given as TGTGCCAGCAGTTTATCCGGACAGGCCTATGAGCAGTTCTTC.